This T cell receptor (beta chain) was obtained from a study of brain T cells in children with intractable seizures. Only in-frame clones appear in the TCRdb table, and some are missing; sequencing was by immunoSEQ multiplex PCR. The data hold 65,000 to 85,000 clones, with more than 85% observed a single time. Germline loops: CDR1 SQVTM, CDR2 ANQGSEA. This CDR3 has 14 residues. Trimming took 4 bases from V and 0 from J, leaving 10 bases between them. The sequenced cases were selected for having the highest brain T cell transcript signatures. The TCR originated in a boy in the first two years of life with tuberous sclerosis and intractable seizures. Sample: peripheral blood, taken at surgery. V and J are TRBV29-1 and TRBJ1-5, with D perhaps TRBD1 (5 bases). CDR3 nucleotide sequence: TGCAGCGTTGGGGGGGGTTATAGCAATCAGCCCCAGCATTTT. Protein sequence: CSVGGGYSNQPQHF.